The present T cell receptor beta chain was sequenced within a study of neurological immune-mediated disorders. The table lists this clonotype with many counts. The cDNA was generated by 5'RACE with 10-nucleotide random UMIs. TCRdb reanalysed the 5' RACE reads using MiXCR and keeps one entry per CDR3 protein. The table records about 90,000 distinct CDR3 sequences, less than 15% of them present only once. This CDR3 contains 14 residues. The germline V gene has CDR1 SGDLS and CDR2 YYNGEE. Trimming removed 0 bases at V and 7 bases at J, with 14 bases between. As to time point: longitudinal time-point 2. A total of 2 million PBMCs stored at -80 degrees C provided the unsorted libraries.

The sequenced sample was PBMCs. The receptor's source is a female donor with HTLV-1-associated myelopathy (HAM/TSP). The J gene is TRBJ2-7, the V gene TRBV9; D perhaps matches TRBD2 (6 bases). The CDR3 region is CASSVELAGGEQYF. Written as DNA, the CDR3 is TGTGCCAGCAGCGTAGAACTAGCCGGTGGGGAGCAGTACTTC. Full variable domain (rest looked up from reference TRBV9 and TRBJ2-7): DSGVTQTPKHLITATGQRVTLRCSPRSGDLSVYWYQQSLDQGLQFLIQYYNGEERAKGNILERFSAQQFPDLHSELNLSSLELGDSALYFCASSVELAGGEQYFGPGTRLTVT.